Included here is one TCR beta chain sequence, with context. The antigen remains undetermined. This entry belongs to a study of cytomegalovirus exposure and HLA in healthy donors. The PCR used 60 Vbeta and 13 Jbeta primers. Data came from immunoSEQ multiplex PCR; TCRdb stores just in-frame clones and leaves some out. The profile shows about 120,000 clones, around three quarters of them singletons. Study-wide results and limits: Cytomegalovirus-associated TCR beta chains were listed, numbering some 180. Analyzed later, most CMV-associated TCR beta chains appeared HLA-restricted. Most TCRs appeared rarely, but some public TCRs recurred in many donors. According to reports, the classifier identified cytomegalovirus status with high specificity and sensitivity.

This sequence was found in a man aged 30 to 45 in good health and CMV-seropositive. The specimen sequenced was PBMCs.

The DNA of the CDR3 is TGCGCCAGCAGCTTGGTAGCGGGGGCAGGCAATGAGCAGTTCTTC. Translated, it gives CASSLVAGAGNEQFF. The V and J genes are TRBV5-1 and TRBJ2-1, with 9 bases aligning to TRBD2. V was clipped by 0 bases and J by 6 bases; unmatched bases: 4. The CDR3 totals 15 residues. Germline lookup yields CDR1 SGHRS and CDR2 YFSETQ.